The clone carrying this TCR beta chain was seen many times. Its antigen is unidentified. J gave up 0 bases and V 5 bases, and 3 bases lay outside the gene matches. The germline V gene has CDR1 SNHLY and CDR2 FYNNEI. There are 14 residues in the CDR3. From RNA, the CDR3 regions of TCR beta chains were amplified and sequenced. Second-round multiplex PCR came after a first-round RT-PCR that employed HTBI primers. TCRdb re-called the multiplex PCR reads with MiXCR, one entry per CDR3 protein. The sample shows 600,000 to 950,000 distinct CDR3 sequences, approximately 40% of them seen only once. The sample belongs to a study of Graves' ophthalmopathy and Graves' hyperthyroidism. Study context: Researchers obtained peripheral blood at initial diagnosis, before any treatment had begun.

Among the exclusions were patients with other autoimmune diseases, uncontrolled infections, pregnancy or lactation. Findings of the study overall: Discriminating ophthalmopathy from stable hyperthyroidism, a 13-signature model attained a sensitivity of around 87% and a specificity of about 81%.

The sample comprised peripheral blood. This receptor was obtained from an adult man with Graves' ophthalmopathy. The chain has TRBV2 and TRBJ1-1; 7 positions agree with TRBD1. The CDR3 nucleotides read TGTGCCAGCAGTCAGACAGGGCTGAACACTGAAGCTTTCTTT. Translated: CASSQTGLNTEAFF.